The clone carrying this TCR beta chain appeared a few times. Its target is unknown. This entry belongs to a study of T cells in Graves' hyperthyroidism and ophthalmopathy. At the level of the study: Before any treatment, at initial diagnosis, peripheral blood was collected. Study findings and constraints: Most thyroid-expanded clonotypes above 0.001 were also found in blood.

The CDR3 covers 15 residues. Germline assignment: CDR1 MNHNS and CDR2 SASEGT. V gave up 5 bases and J gave up 7 bases, with 21 bases separating them. RNA transcripts provided the source from which TCR beta CDR3 regions were amplified. The TCR CDR3 was amplified in a first-round RT-PCR using the HTBI primer set. TCRdb re-called the multiplex PCR reads through MiXCR, storing one row per CDR3 protein. The sample includes 550,000 to 650,000 distinct CDR3 sequences, roughly 14% seen only once; the top ten take more than 5%. This sequence was found in a woman in her 30s with Graves' hyperthyroidism that later progressed to Graves' ophthalmopathy. Sequenced: blood. V and J are TRBV6-1 and TRBJ2-7; D might be TRBD1 or TRBD2, each matching 5 bases. In DNA form, the CDR3 reads TGTGCCAGCAGTCCACCCCTCGGGGCCCTCAAAGAGCAGTACTTC. It translates to CASSPPLGALKEQYF.